These T cell receptor beta chains were read from a single sample in a study of cytomegalovirus exposure and HLA in healthy donors. Only in-frame clones appear in the TCRdb table, and some are missing; sequencing was by immunoSEQ multiplex PCR. The table for this sample gives 110,000 to 150,000 clones. Sequencing input: PBMCs. The receptors here all came from a male donor in good health and CMV-seronegative. CDR3s include the opening cysteine and the closing phenylalanine or tryptophan. The order of the fields is J gene, D gene, CDR3 length, V gene, CDR3 protein, CDR3 DNA. The D gene is left open where the match is weak.

J gene: TRBJ2-7
D gene: TRBD1
CDR3 length: 16
V gene: TRBV28
CDR3 protein: CASTTDRGWRSYEQYF
CDR3 DNA: TGTGCCAGCACTACCGACAGGGGTTGGAGGTCCTACGAGCAGTACTTC

J gene: TRBJ2-3
D gene: .
CDR3 length: 15
V gene: TRBV30
CDR3 protein: CAWSVMAGLTDTQYF
CDR3 DNA: TGTGCCTGGAGTGTAATGGCGGGACTCACAGATACGCAGTATTTT

J gene: TRBJ2-2
D gene: TRBD1
CDR3 length: 16
V gene: TRBV29-1
CDR3 protein: CSVEARGQGRTGELFF
CDR3 DNA: TGCAGCGTTGAAGCTCGCGGACAGGGGCGGACCGGGGAGCTGTTTTTT

J gene: TRBJ2-3
D gene: TRBD2
CDR3 length: 15
V gene: TRBV23-1
CDR3 protein: CASRSSGRSTDTQYF
CDR3 DNA: TGCGCCAGCCGCTCTAGCGGGAGGAGCACAGATACGCAGTATTTT

J gene: TRBJ1-6
D gene: .
CDR3 length: 14
V gene: TRBV18
CDR3 protein: CASSPPPGNSPLHF
CDR3 DNA: TGTGCCAGCTCACCCCCGCCGGGGAATTCACCCCTCCACTTT

J gene: TRBJ2-5
D gene: TRBD1
CDR3 length: 14
V gene: TRBV5-1
CDR3 protein: CASSLETGTETQYF
CDR3 DNA: TGCGCCAGCAGCTTGGAGACAGGGACGGAGACCCAGTACTTC

J gene: TRBJ1-3
D gene: .
CDR3 length: 16
V gene: TRBV7-9
CDR3 protein: CASSLEEALSGNTIYF
CDR3 DNA: TGTGCCAGCAGCTTAGAGGAGGCCCTCTCTGGAAACACCATATATTTT

J gene: TRBJ2-7
D gene: .
CDR3 length: 14
V gene: TRBV10-3
CDR3 protein: CAISEELRLYEQYF
CDR3 DNA: TGTGCCATCAGTGAAGAGCTACGACTCTACGAGCAGTACTTC

J gene: TRBJ2-7
D gene: TRBD2
CDR3 length: 14
V gene: TRBV5-1
CDR3 protein: CASSLGLAEVEQYF
CDR3 DNA: TGCGCCAGCAGCTTGGGACTAGCGGAAGTCGAGCAGTACTTC

J gene: TRBJ2-1
D gene: .
CDR3 length: 16
V gene: TRBV7-2
CDR3 protein: CASSGRQGGMVNEQFF
CDR3 DNA: TGTGCCAGCAGCGGTCGACAGGGCGGGATGGTGAATGAGCAGTTCTTC

J gene: TRBJ1-1
D gene: .
CDR3 length: 15
V gene: TRBV5-1
CDR3 protein: CASSSTGPGNTEAFF
CDR3 DNA: TGCGCCAGCAGCTCGACCGGTCCGGGGAACACTGAAGCTTTCTTT

J gene: TRBJ2-5
D gene: TRBD2
CDR3 length: 16
V gene: TRBV9
CDR3 protein: CASSVRVAGVRETQYF
CDR3 DNA: TGTGCCAGCAGCGTAAGGGTAGCGGGAGTTCGGGAGACCCAGTACTTC

J gene: TRBJ1-6
D gene: .
CDR3 length: 14
V gene: TRBV13
CDR3 protein: CASSPRGGGSPLHF
CDR3 DNA: TGTGCCAGCAGCCCCCGGGGGGGTGGCTCACCCCTCCACTTT

J gene: TRBJ2-1
D gene: .
CDR3 length: 14
V gene: TRBV10-1
CDR3 protein: CASSPGNSYNEQFF
CDR3 DNA: TGCGCCAGCAGTCCGGGGAATTCCTACAATGAGCAGTTCTTC

J gene: TRBJ1-1
D gene: .
CDR3 length: 15
V gene: TRBV7-9
CDR3 protein: CASSPPPQMNTEAFF
CDR3 DNA: TGTGCCAGCAGCCCTCCCCCGCAGATGAACACTGAAGCTTTCTTT

J gene: TRBJ2-3
D gene: TRBD2
CDR3 length: 15
V gene: TRBV27
CDR3 protein: CASSFAGGGTDTQYF
CDR3 DNA: TGTGCCAGCAGTTTCGCCGGGGGGGGCACAGATACGCAGTATTTT

J gene: TRBJ2-5
D gene: .
CDR3 length: 13
V gene: TRBV28
CDR3 protein: CASTGTLQETQYF
CDR3 DNA: TGTGCCAGTACCGGGACACTCCAAGAGACCCAGTACTTC

J gene: TRBJ1-4
D gene: TRBD1
CDR3 length: 14
V gene: TRBV7-9
CDR3 protein: CASSLGTGNEKLFF
CDR3 DNA: TGTGCCAGCAGCTTAGGGACAGGGAATGAAAAACTGTTTTTT

J gene: TRBJ2-7
D gene: .
CDR3 length: 13
V gene: TRBV18
CDR3 protein: CASSANRGYEQYF
CDR3 DNA: TGTGCCAGCTCAGCGAATAGGGGCTACGAGCAGTACTTC

J gene: TRBJ1-2
D gene: .
CDR3 length: 16
V gene: TRBV9
CDR3 protein: CASSVTSRGSNYGYTF
CDR3 DNA: TGTGCCAGCAGCGTAACCTCCCGGGGGTCTAACTATGGCTACACCTTC

J gene: TRBJ2-5
D gene: TRBD2
CDR3 length: 16
V gene: TRBV14
CDR3 protein: CASSQDWAGGPETQYF
CDR3 DNA: TGTGCCAGCAGCCAAGATTGGGCGGGAGGCCCGGAGACCCAGTACTTC

J gene: TRBJ2-7
D gene: .
CDR3 length: 14
V gene: TRBV18
CDR3 protein: CASSPSFPSYEQYF
CDR3 DNA: TGTGCCAGCTCACCCAGTTTTCCCTCCTACGAGCAGTACTTC

J gene: TRBJ1-1
D gene: .
CDR3 length: 16
V gene: TRBV30
CDR3 protein: CAWSGDIERRNTEAFF
CDR3 DNA: TGTGCCTGGAGTGGGGATATTGAGCGGAGGAACACTGAAGCTTTCTTT

J gene: TRBJ1-5
D gene: .
CDR3 length: 13
V gene: TRBV15
CDR3 protein: CATSLSGSQPQHF
CDR3 DNA: TGTGCCACCAGCTTATCCGGGAGTCAGCCCCAGCATTTT

J gene: TRBJ2-2
D gene: .
CDR3 length: 15
V gene: TRBV28
CDR3 protein: CASSLWLAMAGELFF
CDR3 DNA: TGTGCCAGCAGTTTGTGGTTAGCGATGGCCGGGGAGCTGTTTTTT

J gene: TRBJ2-7
D gene: .
CDR3 length: 13
V gene: TRBV30
CDR3 protein: CAWSGRKGGEQYF
CDR3 DNA: TGTGCCTGGAGTGGTCGGAAAGGGGGCGAGCAGTACTTC

J gene: TRBJ2-2
D gene: TRBD1
CDR3 length: 18
V gene: TRBV19
CDR3 protein: CASSIYGQGAPNTGELFF
CDR3 DNA: TGTGCCAGTAGTATATATGGACAGGGGGCACCTAACACCGGGGAGCTGTTTTTT

J gene: TRBJ1-2
D gene: .
CDR3 length: 11
V gene: TRBV11-2
CDR3 protein: CASSLGQGTTF
CDR3 DNA: TGTGCCAGCAGCTTAGGTCAGGGGACCACCTTC

J gene: TRBJ2-7
D gene: TRBD2
CDR3 length: 18
V gene: TRBV19
CDR3 protein: CASSIRAGGYAQNYEQYF
CDR3 DNA: TGTGCCAGTAGTATCCGGGCGGGAGGATATGCACAAAACTACGAGCAGTACTTC